This section outlines one TCR beta chain sequence together with its context. This clonotype came up a few times. Its antigen has not been determined. Base qualities are not at hand, and no much larger clone is one base apart. Library prep was done by 5' RACE. This sample was sequenced with an Illumina HiSeq 2000. A universal primer binding site was introduced by template switching, and a unique molecular identifier was present in the final cDNA, enabling accurate counting of TCR cDNA molecules. Specific primers in the conserved constant-segment region were used to synthesize first-strand cDNA for TCR alpha and beta chains. To control for contamination, every cDNA library was double barcoded, receiving both a SMART-Mk sample barcode and Illumina barcodes. TruSeq adapter sequences, together with Illumina sample barcodes, were added in two successive PCR steps. TCR alpha and beta cDNA libraries were sequenced on the Illumina HiSeq platform with custom primers. Regarding the original processing steps: Unique molecular identifiers were extracted from raw reads with MiGEC, and CDR3 positions were determined with MiXCR. Recombination models were inferred per individual with the repgenHMM and IGoR tools using an EM algorithm. The analysis of shared clonotypes was done with the tcR package in R, with sharing normalized by the product of cloneset sizes. Out-of-frame nonproductive sequences were analyzed to study raw recombination free of thymic and clonal selection effects. In TCRdb, the public reads were trimmed at Q25 with fastp and aligned with MiXCR, with productive beta chains retained. One record per CDR3 amino acid sequence lists the most common genes and DNA. TCRdb's processing, not the authors', yielded these V and J calls. Here the sample has about 240,000 distinct CDR3 sequences; around 7.6% occur a single time. The biggest ten clones account for around 5.4% of the sample.

This sample was taken from a study of identical twins (dated by TCRdb to the mid-2010s). Background on the whole study: To test whether fetal clonotypes persist, the study used deep sequencing on TCR alpha and beta repertoires from monozygotic twins, unrelated adults of various ages, and cord blood. To rule out contamination, replicate twin experiments were performed at different times with different library preparation protocols.

V is reduced by 4 bases and J by 8 bases, leaving a spacing of 11 bases between them. The CDR3 goes from the cysteine to the phenylalanine over 12 residues. Only the CDR3 portion is preserved as DNA: 36 bases, with reading frame beginning at the first base. The germline V gene (reference sequence) specifies DFQATT as CDR1 and SNEGSKA as CDR2. Overall study results and their limits: Abundant cord blood beta clonotypes carried fewer insertions; young adult naive repertoires showed a weaker similar trend, while memory repertoires showed none. The excess sharing between twins in beta out-of-frame sequences was weaker because fewer shared sequences reduced the signal-to-noise ratio. Conclusions relied on cross-sectional statistical analysis, since the same donors could not be followed over many years. Compared with coincidental sharing between unrelated individuals, out-of-frame TCR alpha sequences shared between twins had an excess of sequences with low generation probability. Invariant T cells such as MAIT and iNKT could partly confound zero-insertion analyses, although diverse VJ usage argued against such confounding for most clonotypes. Recombination models systematically underestimated out-of-frame TCR alpha sharing in monozygotic twins but agreed with sharing between unrelated individuals.

Only healthy Caucasian donors were included. The twin cohort consisted of three pairs of female monozygotic twins, all aged roughly 18 to 30 years. Positive isolation kits from Invitrogen were used to isolate the CD4+ and CD8+ T cell populations. The same specimen was also included in a second study, on yellow fever vaccine responses in identical twins. The second study's authors report: The T cell response to vaccination in identical twins was reported by the authors to appear partly convergent and partly personalized. In identical twins, the study followed T cell clones that responded to the vaccine with precision.

The sample consisted of CD8+ T cells sorted from blood. This TCR was sampled from a woman aged 18 to 35 in good health. The chain uses TRBV20-1 and TRBJ2-2, with TRBD1 as a weak D call on 5 bases. The CDR3 is CSANDRAGELFF. The nucleotides read TGCAGTGCTAACGACAGAGCGGGGGAGCTGTTTTTT.